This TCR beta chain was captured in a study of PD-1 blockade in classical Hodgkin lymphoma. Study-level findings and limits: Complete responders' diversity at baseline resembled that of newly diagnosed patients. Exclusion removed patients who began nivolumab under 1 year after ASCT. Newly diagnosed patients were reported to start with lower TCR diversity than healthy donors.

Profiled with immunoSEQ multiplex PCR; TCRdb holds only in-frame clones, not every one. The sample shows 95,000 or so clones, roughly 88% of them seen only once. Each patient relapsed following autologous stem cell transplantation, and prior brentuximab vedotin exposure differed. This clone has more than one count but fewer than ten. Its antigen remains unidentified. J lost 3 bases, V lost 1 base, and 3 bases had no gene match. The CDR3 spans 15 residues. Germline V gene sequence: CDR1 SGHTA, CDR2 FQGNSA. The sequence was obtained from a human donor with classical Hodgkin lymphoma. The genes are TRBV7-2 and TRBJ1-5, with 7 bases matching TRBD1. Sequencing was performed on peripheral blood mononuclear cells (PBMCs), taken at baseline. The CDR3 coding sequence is TGTGCCAGCAGCTTAGGAGGGACAGACAATCAGCCCCAGCATTTT. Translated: CASSLGGTDNQPQHF. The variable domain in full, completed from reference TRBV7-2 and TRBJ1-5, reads GAGVSQSPSNKVTEKGKDVELRCDPISGHTALYWYRQSLGQGLEFLIYFQGNSAPDKSGLPSDRFSAERTGGSVSTLTIQRTQQEDSAVYLCASSLGGTDNQPQHFGDGTRLSIL.